The next 5 T cell receptor beta chains were all read from a single sample in a study of identical twins. TCRdb fed the 5' RACE reads into MiXCR, producing one record per CDR3 protein. In the table there are around 670,000 distinct CDR3 sequences, around 6.1% of which are singletons. Sequenced material: naive T cells sorted from blood. The receptors here all came from a man aged 18 to 30 in good health.

The chain is built from TRBV7-8 and TRBJ2-7, with D uncertain. The CDR3 spans 13 residues. The V gene lost 2 bases and the J gene lost 3 bases, with 8 bases spanning the gap. Looked up from germline, CDR1 is SGHVS and CDR2 is FQNEAQ. CDR3 amino acids: CASSLLSDYEQYF. The CDR3 DNA follows: TGTGCCAGCAGCTTATTATCCGACTACGAGCAGTACTTC. Full variable domain (remainder filled in from reference TRBV7-8 and TRBJ2-7): GAGVSQSPRYKVAKRGQDVALRCDPISGHVSLFWYQQALGQGPEFLTYFQNEAQLDKSGLPSDRFFAERPEGSVSTLKIQRTQQEDSAVYLCASSLLSDYEQYFGPGTRLTVT.

This clonotype has ten or more counts. V is TRBV4-3 and J is TRBJ2-7; D gene ambiguous. V lost 0 bases and J lost 6, with 12 bases in between. The germline CDR1 and CDR2 sequences are LGHNA and YSLEER. The CDR3 extends over 14 amino acids. The CDR3 spells CASSQDRGIPEQYF. The CDR3, as DNA: TGCGCCAGCAGCCAAGATCGCGGTATCCCCGAGCAGTACTTC.

This rearrangement joins TRBV25-1 to TRBJ2-5; weak D call: TRBD2 (6 bases). The V end lost 1 base, the J end lost 3 bases, and 12 bases lay between the germline ends. Germline V gives CDR1 MGHDK, CDR2 SYGVNS. The CDR3 runs 15 residues. CDR3 coding DNA: TGTGCCAGCAGTGAATTGGGGGGAATTAAAGAGACCCAGTACTTC. Translating gives CASSELGGIKETQYF.

This clonotype has a count of ten or more. The chain recombines TRBV6-1 with TRBJ2-1; 13 bases match TRBD2. The CDR3 contains 15 residues. Germline CDR1 reads MNHNS; CDR2 reads SASEGT. J was trimmed by 6 bases and V by 6 bases; bases with no gene match: 5. For the CDR3, the DNA is TGTGCCAGCAGAGTACTAGCGGGAGGGCTCAATGAGCAGTTCTTC. Its protein is CASRVLAGGLNEQFF.

This clonotype was seen a few times. This sequence joins TRBV7-2 and TRBJ1-6; 8 bases align to TRBD1. The CDR3 runs 15 residues. After removal of 5 bases from V and 10 bases from J, the junction contained 10 bases not matched to a gene. From germline, CDR1 is SGHTA and CDR2 FQGNSA. The CDR3 loop reads CASSDEDRVRSPLHF. Written as DNA, the CDR3 is TGTGCCAGCAGCGATGAGGACAGGGTGAGGTCACCCCTCCACTTT.